These T cell receptor beta chains were read from a single sample in a study of T cell responses to AZD1222 COVID-19 vaccine. Sequenced by immunoSEQ multiplex PCR; TCRdb stores in-frame clones only, minus some. Altogether 110,000 or so clones are present, around nine tenths being singletons, with the ten largest covering about 3%. This material consisted of peripheral blood, taken on day 0 of MenACWY control vaccination. The receptor source for this set is an adult in good health. The CDR3 runs from the conserved cysteine through the conserved F or W. Each record gives: CDR3 DNA, CDR3 protein, J gene, V gene, D gene, clone size. A D gene is named only where the DNA matches it firmly. The size entry is marked missing in some rows and otherwise reads once, few, many or a size class.

TGTGCCAGTAGTTGGGACAGGGGGCTTCGAGGGCTCGGAAACACCATATATTTT CASSWDRGLRGLGNTIYF TRBJ1-3 TRBV19 TRBD1 once
TGTGCCAGCAGTTTAGGAGGGGCAACTAATGAAAAACTGTTTTTT CASSLGGATNEKLFF TRBJ1-4 TRBV27 NA NA
TGTGCCAGCAGCTGGGACGGAACTAATGAAAAACTGTTTTTT CASSWDGTNEKLFF TRBJ1-4 TRBV11-2 NA NA
TGCGCCAGCAGCCCCGGTGGGGGCGCTAACTATGGCTACACCTTC CASSPGGGANYGYTF TRBJ1-2 TRBV5-1 NA NA
TGTGCCAGCAGCCATTGGGACAGGGATGGCACTGAAGCTTTCTTT CASSHWDRDGTEAFF TRBJ1-1 TRBV7-9 TRBD1 NA
TGTGCCAGTAGTACGGGACTAGCGGGGGAGGTCGGGGCCAAAAACATTCAGTACTTC CASSTGLAGEVGAKNIQYF TRBJ2-4 TRBV19 TRBD2 NA
TGTGCCAGCAGCTTCGGGGCAGGGGGCACTGAAGCTTTCTTT CASSFGAGGTEAFF TRBJ1-1 TRBV7-9 TRBD1 NA
TGCGCCAGCAGACCCCGAGGGTCGTACCAAGAGACCCAGTACTTC CASRPRGSYQETQYF TRBJ2-5 TRBV5-1 NA NA
TGTGCCACCACCGGGGCCTACGCGAACACCGGGGAGCTGTTTTTT CATTGAYANTGELFF TRBJ2-2 TRBV19 NA NA
TGTGCCAGCAGCTTCGCCCCCAGGGGTCAGCCCCAGCATTTT CASSFAPRGQPQHF TRBJ1-5 TRBV7-2 NA NA
TGTGCCAGAAGCTTCCCGTCGCTACTCCCCTCTGGAAACACCATATATTTT CARSFPSLLPSGNTIYF TRBJ1-3 TRBV5-3 NA NA
TGTGCCAGCAGCCTCGACATCTACGAGCAGTACTTC CASSLDIYEQYF TRBJ2-7 TRBV7-9 NA NA